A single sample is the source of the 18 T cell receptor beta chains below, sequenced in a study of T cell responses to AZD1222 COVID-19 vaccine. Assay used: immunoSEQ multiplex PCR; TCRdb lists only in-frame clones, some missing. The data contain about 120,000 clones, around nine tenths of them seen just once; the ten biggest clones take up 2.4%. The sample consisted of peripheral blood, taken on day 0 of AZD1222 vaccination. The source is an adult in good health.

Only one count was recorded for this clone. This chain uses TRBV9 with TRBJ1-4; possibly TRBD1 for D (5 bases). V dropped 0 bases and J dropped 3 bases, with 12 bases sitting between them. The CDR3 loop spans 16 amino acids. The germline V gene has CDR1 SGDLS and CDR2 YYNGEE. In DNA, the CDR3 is TGTGCCAGCAGCGTAGGGGCGGGGGTAGCTAATGAAAAACTGTTTTTT. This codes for CASSVGAGVANEKLFF. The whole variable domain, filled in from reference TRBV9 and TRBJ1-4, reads DSGVTQTPKHLITATGQRVTLRCSPRSGDLSVYWYQQSLDQGLQFLIQYYNGEERAKGNILERFSAQQFPDLHSELNLSSLELGDSALYFCASSVGAGVANEKLFFGSGTQLSVL.

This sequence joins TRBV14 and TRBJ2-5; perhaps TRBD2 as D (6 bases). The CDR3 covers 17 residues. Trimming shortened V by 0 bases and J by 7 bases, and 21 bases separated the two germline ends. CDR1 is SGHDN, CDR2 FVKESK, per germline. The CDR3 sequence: CASSQDFQAAYGGTQYF. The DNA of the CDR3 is TGTGCCAGCAGCCAAGATTTCCAGGCAGCGTACGGGGGGACCCAGTACTTC.

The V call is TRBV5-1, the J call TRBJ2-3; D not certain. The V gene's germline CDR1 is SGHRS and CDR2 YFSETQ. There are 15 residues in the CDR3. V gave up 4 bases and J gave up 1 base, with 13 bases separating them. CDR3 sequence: CASSRGGMGTDTQYF. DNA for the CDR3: TGCGCCAGCAGCCGAGGTGGGATGGGCACAGATACGCAGTATTTT.

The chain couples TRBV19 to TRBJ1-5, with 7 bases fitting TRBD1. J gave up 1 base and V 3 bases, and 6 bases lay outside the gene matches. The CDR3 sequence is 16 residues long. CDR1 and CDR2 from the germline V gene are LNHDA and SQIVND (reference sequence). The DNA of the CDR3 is TGTGCCAGTAGTATTCGGTCGACAGGGAGCAATCAGCCCCAGCATTTT. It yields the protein CASSIRSTGSNQPQHF.

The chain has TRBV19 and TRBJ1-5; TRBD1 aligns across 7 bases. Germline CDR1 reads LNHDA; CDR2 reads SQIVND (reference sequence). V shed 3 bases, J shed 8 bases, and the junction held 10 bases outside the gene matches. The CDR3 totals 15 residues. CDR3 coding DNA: TGTGCCAGTAGTATGGAGACAGGGTCAAGAAAGCCCCAGCATTTT. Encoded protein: CASSMETGSRKPQHF.

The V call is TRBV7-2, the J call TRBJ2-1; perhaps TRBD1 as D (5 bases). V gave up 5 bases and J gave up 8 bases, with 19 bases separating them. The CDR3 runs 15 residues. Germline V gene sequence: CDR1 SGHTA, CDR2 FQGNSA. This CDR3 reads CASSPQGYSVHEQFF. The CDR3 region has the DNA TGTGCCAGCAGCCCCCAGGGTTACAGCGTTCATGAGCAGTTCTTC.

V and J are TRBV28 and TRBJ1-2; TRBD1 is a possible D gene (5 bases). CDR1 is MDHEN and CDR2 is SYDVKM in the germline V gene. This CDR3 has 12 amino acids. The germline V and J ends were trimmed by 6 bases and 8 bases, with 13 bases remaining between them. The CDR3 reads CASSRTNGGYTF. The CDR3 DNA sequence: TGTGCCAGCAGCCGGACAAATGGGGGCTACACCTTC.

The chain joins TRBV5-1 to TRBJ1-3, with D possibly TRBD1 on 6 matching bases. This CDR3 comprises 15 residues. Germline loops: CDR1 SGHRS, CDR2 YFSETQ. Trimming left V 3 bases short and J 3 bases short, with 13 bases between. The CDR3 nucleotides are TGCGCCAGCAGCTCGGATGGGGGGCGTGGAAACACCATATATTTT. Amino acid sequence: CASSSDGGRGNTIYF.

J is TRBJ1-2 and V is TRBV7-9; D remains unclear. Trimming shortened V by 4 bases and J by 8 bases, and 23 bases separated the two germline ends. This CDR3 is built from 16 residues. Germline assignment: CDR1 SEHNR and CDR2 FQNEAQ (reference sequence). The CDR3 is CASSSQAERARRGYTF. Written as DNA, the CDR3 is TGTGCCAGCAGCTCCCAGGCCGAAAGGGCGCGGCGGGGCTACACCTTC.

The CDR3 DNA reads as TGTGCCAGCAGCAGCCCAGGAACAGATACGCAGTATTTT. Its protein is CASSSPGTDTQYF. The V gene is TRBV7-3, the J gene TRBJ2-3; D is unresolved. V was shortened by 5 bases and J by 3 bases, with 9 bases between the two germline ends. CDR3 length: 13 residues. Germline V gene data show CDR1 as SGHTA and CDR2 as FQGTGA.

CDR3 DNA: TGCGCCAGCAGACCCGGGACTAGCGGGAACAATGAGCAGTTCTTC. Translated, it gives CASRPGTSGNNEQFF. The chain carries TRBV5-1 and TRBJ2-1; the match to TRBD2 covers 13 bases. The CDR3 consists of 15 residues. Trimming took 5 bases from V and 5 from J; bases not matched to a gene: 4. CDR1 is SGHRS, CDR2 YFSETQ, per germline.

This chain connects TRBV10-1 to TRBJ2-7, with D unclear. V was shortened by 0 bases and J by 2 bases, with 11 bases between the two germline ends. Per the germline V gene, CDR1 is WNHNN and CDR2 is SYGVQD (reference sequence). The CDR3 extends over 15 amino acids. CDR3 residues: CASSESGRSPYEQYF. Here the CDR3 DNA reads TGCGCCAGCAGTGAGTCAGGCAGGTCGCCCTACGAGCAGTACTTC.

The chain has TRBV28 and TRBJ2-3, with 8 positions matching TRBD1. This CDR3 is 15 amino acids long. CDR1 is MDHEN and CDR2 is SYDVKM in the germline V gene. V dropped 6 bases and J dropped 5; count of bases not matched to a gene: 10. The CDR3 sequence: CASSRDRISVDTQYF. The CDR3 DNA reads TGTGCCAGCAGCCGGGACAGGATCAGTGTAGATACGCAGTATTTT.

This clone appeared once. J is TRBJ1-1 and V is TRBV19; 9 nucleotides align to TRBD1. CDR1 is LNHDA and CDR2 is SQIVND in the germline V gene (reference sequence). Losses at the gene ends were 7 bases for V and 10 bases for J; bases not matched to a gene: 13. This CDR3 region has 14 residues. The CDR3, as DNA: TGTGCCAGTAAACCGGGACAGGGACCCCTAGGAGCTTTCTTT. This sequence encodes CASKPGQGPLGAFF.

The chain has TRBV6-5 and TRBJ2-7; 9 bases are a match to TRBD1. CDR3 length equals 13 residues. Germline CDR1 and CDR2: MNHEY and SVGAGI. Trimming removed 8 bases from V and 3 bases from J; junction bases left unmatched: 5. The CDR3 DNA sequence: TGTGCCAGCGTGGGGACAGGGCTCTACGAGCAGTACTTC. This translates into CASVGTGLYEQYF.

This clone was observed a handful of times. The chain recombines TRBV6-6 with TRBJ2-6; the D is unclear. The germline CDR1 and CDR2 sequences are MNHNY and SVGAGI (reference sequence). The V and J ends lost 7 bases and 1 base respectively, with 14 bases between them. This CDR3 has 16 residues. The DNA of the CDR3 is TGTGCCAGCACCCACCCCGGCCAGTCTGGGGCCAACGTCCTGACTTTC. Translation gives CASTHPGQSGANVLTF.

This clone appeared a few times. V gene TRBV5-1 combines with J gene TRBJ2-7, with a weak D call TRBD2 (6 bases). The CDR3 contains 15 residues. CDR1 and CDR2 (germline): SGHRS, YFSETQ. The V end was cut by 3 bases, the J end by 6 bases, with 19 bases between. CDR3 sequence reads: CASSSSGGMGREQYF. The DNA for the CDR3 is TGCGCCAGCAGCTCTTCTGGCGGGATGGGGCGCGAGCAGTACTTC.

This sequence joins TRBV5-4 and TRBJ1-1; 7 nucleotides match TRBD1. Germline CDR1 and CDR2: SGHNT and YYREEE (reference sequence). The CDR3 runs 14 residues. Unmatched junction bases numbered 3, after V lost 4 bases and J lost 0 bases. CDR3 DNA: TGTGCCAGCAGCGGGACAGTCATGAACACTGAAGCTTTCTTT. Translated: CASSGTVMNTEAFF.